This paragraph reports one T cell receptor beta chain. Its recognized antigen is unknown. No clone much larger than this one lies a single base away; base qualities are absent. This sample was taken from a study of blood T cell repertoires in COVID-19 (dated by TCRdb to the early 2020s). Notes on the research overall: Samples from collaborators originated in the United States, Italy and Spain and spanned both the acute and convalescent phases of COVID-19. The prospective study material was composed of cDNA or gDNA derived from T cells, B-cell-depleted T cells, or PBMCs. Subjects who had been exposed to COVID-19, were actively infected with it, or had recovered from it provided the deeply sampled blood TCRbeta repertoires that made up the dataset. The repertoires were released in a freely available public database meant as a resource for research on the immune response to SARS-CoV-2. Samples were obtained from the ongoing ImmuneRACE study (first 160 participants) and from some 1,300 subjects provided by 6 global collaborators. A de-identified subject ID, COVID-19 status, age in years and sex were almost always included in the sample metadata. Where HLA class I and class II types were available, the types were taken from metadata supplied by the sample provider, not from assay-based typing.

Study-level results and caveats: The amount of clinical and demographic metadata varied by source and participant and was provided uncurated.

Reading the germline V gene (reference sequence) gives CDR1 MNHNY and CDR2 SVGAGI. The CDR3 numbers 13 residues from cysteine through phenylalanine. The only DNA kept is the CDR3, 39 bases in frame from the first base. V sheds 7 bases and J sheds 5 bases, leaving 14 bases between their ends. The collaborating institutions used their own protocols to collect whole blood in K2EDTA tubes. For TCRbeta analysis, collaborator samples were shipped as frozen whole blood, as isolated PBMCs, or as DNA extracted from either sample type. TCRbeta CDR3 regions were amplified from genomic DNA using the immunoSEQ Assay, a bias-controlled multiplex PCR. On the study's bioinformatics: The number of nucleated cells in each sample was estimated from the amplification of reference gene primers within the assay. To quantify the absolute abundance of each unique TCRbeta CDR3 rearrangement, sequence reads were collapsed and filtered. For each sample, productive Simpson clonality was calculated as the square root of Simpson's diversity index across productive rearrangements. The table was pulled from immuneACCESS by TCRdb, which kept in-frame rearrangements only. Such tables lose some clones; where checked, under half of the loss comes from unresolved V genes, and the rest has no known cause. That table is the source of V, J and clone size, and D and trimming were worked out from the DNA. This sample gives under 150,000 clones in total; 88% of them show up just once. In total, the top ten clones hold more than 2% of the sample.

Rearrangement joined TRBV6-6 to TRBJ1-1; TRBD1 could be the D gene, as 5 bases match. The source is a man between 65 and 85 years old with active COVID-19. The source material was peripheral blood. The DNA sequence follows: TGTGCCAGCACCGTCCAGGGAGGAACTGAAGCTTTCTTT. This is translated as CASTVQGGTEAFF.